Below, 21 T cell receptor beta chains from the same sample are listed, as sequenced in a study of cytomegalovirus exposure and HLA in healthy donors (dated by TCRdb to between 2016 and 2019). Libraries were constructed by the immunoSEQ multiplex PCR assay. A mixture of 60 forward primers for TCR Vbeta segments and 13 reverse primers for TCR Jbeta segments was used in the multiplex PCR. TCRdb holds this immuneACCESS table with in-frame rearrangements only. Some clones are missing; in checked studies, unresolved V genes explain under half, and the rest has no known cause. This sample is represented by 75,000 to 95,000 clones; about 83% of them were singletons. The biggest ten clones account for roughly 5.5% of the sample. The sample comprised PBMCs. All receptors come from a woman aged 18-29 years in good health and CMV-seropositive.

This sequence joins TRBV29-1 and TRBJ2-3, with D perhaps matching TRBD2 (6 bases). The V end was cut by 1 base, the J end by 1 base, with 12 bases between. Germline CDR1 reads SQVTM; CDR2 reads ANQGSEA. The CDR3 is made up of 15 amino acids. Written as DNA, the CDR3 is TGCAGCGTTGAAGTGGGGGAGGATGGCACAGATACGCAGTATTTT. Amino acids: CSVEVGEDGTDTQYF.

The sample holds one count of this clone. The V call is TRBV7-8, the J call TRBJ2-7; D remains unclear. V was trimmed by 4 bases and J by 6 bases, leaving 22 bases between them. Germline V gene data show CDR1 as SGHVS and CDR2 as FQNEAQ. CDR3 length: 16 residues. The CDR3 DNA reads as TGTGCCAGCAGCTCTTCTACTCAGACCGGGTTTGGCGAGCAGTACTTC. Translated, it gives CASSSSTQTGFGEQYF.

This rearrangement joins TRBV6-1 to TRBJ2-7; 8 bases line up with TRBD1. The CDR3 spans 15 residues. Trimming at V came to 0 bases and at J to 3 bases, leaving 4 bases not matched to a gene. The germline V gene has CDR1 MNHNS and CDR2 SASEGT. CDR3 residues: CASSEALGQGYEQYF. In nucleotides, the CDR3 is TGTGCCAGCAGTGAAGCGCTCGGACAGGGCTACGAGCAGTACTTC.

The J gene is TRBJ2-3, the V gene TRBV4-1, with 8 bases matching TRBD2. J lost 4 bases, V lost 0 bases, and 6 bases had no gene match. The CDR3 covers 16 residues. In germline, CDR1 is MGHRA, CDR2 YSYEKL. The CDR3 region is CASSQEGSGGADTQYF. The CDR3 region has the DNA TGCGCCAGCAGCCAAGAGGGGAGCGGGGGTGCAGATACGCAGTATTTT.

V and J are TRBV6-4 and TRBJ2-3, with TRBD2 identical over 7 bases. The CDR3 sequence is 15 residues long. Trimming took 3 bases from V and 0 from J; bases not matched to a gene: 3. Germline lookup yields CDR1 MRHNA and CDR2 SNTAGT. DNA of the CDR3: TGTGCCAGCAGTGAAGAAGCGGGGAGCACAGATACGCAGTATTTT. Translated, it gives CASSEEAGSTDTQYF.

CDR3 loop: CASRGLRATNEKLFF. The CDR3 nucleotides are TGTGCCAGCAGAGGCCTCAGGGCAACTAATGAAAAACTGTTTTTT. The J gene is TRBJ1-4, the V gene TRBV6-5; tentative D call: TRBD1 (5 bases). Germline loops: CDR1 MNHEY, CDR2 SVGAGI. This CDR3 is 15 amino acids long. V was trimmed by 6 bases and J by 0 bases, leaving 11 bases between them.

CDR3 sequence (DNA): TGTGCCACCCGGGGCGGGGAGCAAGAGACCCAGTACTTC. Translating gives CATRGGEQETQYF. The rearrangement joins TRBV11-2 to TRBJ2-5; D perhaps matches TRBD2 (6 bases). The CDR3 contains 13 residues. Trimming stripped 10 bases from V and 2 bases from J, with 14 bases between. Germline lookup yields CDR1 SGHAT and CDR2 FQNNGV. The variable domain in full, completed from reference TRBV11-2 and TRBJ2-5, reads EAGVAQSPRYKIIEKRQSVAFWCNPISGHATLYWYQQILGQGPKLLIQFQNNGVVDDSQLPKDRFSAERLKGVDSTLKIQPAKLEDSAVYLCATRGGEQETQYFGPGTRLLVL.

V and J are TRBV9 and TRBJ1-2; 12 bases fit TRBD1. The trim removed 0 bases at V and 4 bases at J, leaving 4 bases unmatched. In germline, CDR1 is SGDLS, CDR2 YYNGEE. The CDR3 sequence is 16 residues long. CDR3 loop: CASSVGGTGGLYGYTF. DNA of the CDR3: TGTGCCAGCAGCGTAGGTGGGACAGGGGGCCTCTATGGCTACACCTTC.

This sequence joins TRBV9 and TRBJ1-1; D is ambiguous. Germline V gene data show CDR1 as SGDLS and CDR2 as YYNGEE. Trimming removed 0 bases from V and 1 base from J, with 4 bases in between. The CDR3 runs to 13 residues. The CDR3 is CASSVARNTEAFF. The DNA for the CDR3 is TGTGCCAGCAGCGTAGCGAGGAACACTGAAGCTTTCTTT.

The rearrangement joins TRBV6-5 to TRBJ2-1; perhaps TRBD2 as D (6 bases). V was clipped by 4 bases and J by 2 bases, with 9 bases between them. The CDR3 extends over 14 amino acids. Germline CDR1 and CDR2: MNHEY and SVGAGI. CDR3 nucleotides: TGTGCCAGCAGTTGGAGGGGCCCCTACAATGAGCAGTTCTTC. This codes for CASSWRGPYNEQFF.

The chain has TRBV23-1 and TRBJ1-1; D is undetermined. TRBV23-1 is marked as an open reading frame, function uncertain. Trimming took 0 bases from V and 0 from J, leaving 11 bases between them. The CDR3 runs to 16 residues. CDR3 DNA: TGCGCCAGCAGTCAATCAGGCGGGGTGTTGAACACTGAAGCTTTCTTT. Its protein product is CASSQSGGVLNTEAFF.

The gene calls are TRBV5-1 and TRBJ2-2, with no clear D. Germline CDR1 reads SGHRS; CDR2 reads YFSETQ. The ends were cut back, 4 bases at V and 7 bases at J, with 5 bases in the middle. CDR3 length: 11 residues. The CDR3 loop is CASSPSGELFF. The CDR3 coding sequence is TGCGCCAGCAGCCCGAGCGGGGAGCTGTTTTTT.

The gene calls are TRBV5-4 and TRBJ1-5, with no clear D. Trimming pared 0 bases from V and 5 bases from J, leaving 12 bases between. Germline V gene data show CDR1 as SGHNT and CDR2 as YYREEE (reference sequence). CDR3 size: 15 residues. CDR3 in amino acids: CASSLGRESHQPQHF. The CDR3 DNA is TGTGCCAGCAGCTTGGGAAGGGAGTCCCATCAGCCCCAGCATTTT.

The rearrangement uses TRBV6-1 and TRBJ2-7; 7 bases are shared with TRBD2. Trimming removed 1 base from V and 3 bases from J; junction bases left unmatched: 6. The germline V gene has CDR1 MNHNS and CDR2 SASEGT. The CDR3 has 15 residues. The CDR3 sequence: CASSEGPSGYYEQYF. CDR3 nucleotides: TGTGCCAGCAGTGAAGGCCCTAGCGGATACTACGAGCAGTACTTC.

The chain couples TRBV2 to TRBJ2-7; no firm D call. Germline V lookup: CDR1 SNHLY, CDR2 FYNNEI. V was clipped by 7 bases and J by 0 bases, with 13 bases between them. The CDR3 consists of 14 residues. The CDR3 DNA is TGTGCCAGCATGTCTTCCCCAGGCTCCTACGAGCAGTACTTC. It is translated as CASMSSPGSYEQYF.

A single count supports this clone. The chain couples TRBV7-9 to TRBJ2-1; 8 bases are shared with TRBD1. Germline CDR1 SEHNR, CDR2 FQNEAQ (reference sequence). There are 16 residues in the CDR3. Trimming removed 5 bases from V and 10 bases from J; junction bases left unmatched: 16. CDR3 nucleotides: TGTGCCAGCAGCCCACCAACCGGGACAGGCAGCGAAGAGCAGTTCTTC. This translates into CASSPPTGTGSEEQFF.

The J gene is TRBJ1-2, the V gene TRBV30; no clear D gene. CDR3 length: 14 residues. Trimming cost V 1 base and J 8 bases, with 17 bases left between them. From germline, CDR1 is GTSNPN and CDR2 SVGIG (reference sequence). The CDR3 DNA reads as TGTGCCTGGAGTGCCTGGTCTTTCATCGGGGGCTACACCTTC. This encodes CAWSAWSFIGGYTF. Full variable domain (remainder filled in from reference TRBV30 and TRBJ1-2): SQTIHQWPATLVQPVGSPLSLECTVEGTSNPNLYWYRQAAGRGLQLLFYSVGIGQISSEVPQNLSASRPQDRQFILSSKKLLLSDSGFYLCAWSAWSFIGGYTFGSGTRLTVV.

The chain has TRBV13 and TRBJ2-2, with D unclear. V lost 3 bases to trimming and J lost 6 bases, with 5 bases between them. Germline V lookup: CDR1 PRHDT, CDR2 FYEKMQ (reference sequence). This CDR3 region has 12 residues. CDR3 nucleotide sequence: TGTGCCAGCAGCTTCGTCGCCGGGGAGCTGTTTTTT. Protein sequence: CASSFVAGELFF.

This clone was seen a few times. The chain is built from TRBV5-5 and TRBJ1-1; TRBD1 aligns across 9 bases. The V gene's germline CDR1 is SGHKS and CDR2 YYEKEE (reference sequence). The CDR3 has 15 amino acids. V was pared by 4 bases and J by 5 bases, with 9 bases of the junction left unmatched. In DNA form, the CDR3 reads TGTGCCAGCAGCCTAACAGGGGGCGGACTAACTGAAGCTTTCTTT. It yields the protein CASSLTGGGLTEAFF.

The J gene is TRBJ2-5, the V gene TRBV27; D unclear. Germline values: CDR1 MNHEY, CDR2 SMNVEV (reference sequence). V gave up 2 bases and J gave up 1 base, with 11 bases separating them. This CDR3 contains 15 residues. CDR3 protein: CASSLGGPVQETQYF. The CDR3 coding sequence is TGTGCCAGCAGTTTAGGTGGGCCAGTCCAAGAGACCCAGTACTTC.

The rearrangement uses TRBV27 and TRBJ2-6; D not resolved. Germline V gives CDR1 MNHEY, CDR2 SMNVEV (reference sequence). CDR3 length: 17 residues. V was pared by 3 bases and J by 0 bases, with 12 bases between. CDR3 loop: CASSFITDLSGANVLTF. CDR3 bases: TGTGCCAGCAGTTTTATAACAGACCTCTCTGGGGCCAACGTCCTGACTTTC.